These T cell receptor beta chains were read from a single sample in a study of blood T cell repertoires in COVID-19. Libraries were prepared by immunoSEQ multiplex PCR; TCRdb keeps only in-frame clonotypes and omits some of them. The sample lists fewer than 650,000 clones, 70% to 90% occurring once. The sequenced sample consisted of peripheral blood. The receptors derive from a woman aged 45-60 years with COVID-19, enrolled during active disease. The CDR3 runs from the conserved cysteine through the conserved F or W. A D gene is named only where the DNA matches it firmly. Some rows mark clone size as missing; the rest say once, few, many or name a class of expanded clone.

abundance: NA; j_gene: TRBJ1-2; d_gene: NA; v_gene: TRBV12-3/TRBV12-4; CDR3aa: CASSHSVNYGYTF; CDR3nt: TGTGCCAGCAGTCATTCGGTGAACTATGGCTACACCTTC
abundance: NA; j_gene: TRBJ1-2; d_gene: TRBD1; v_gene: TRBV2; CDR3aa: CASSDPGQGLYGYTF; CDR3nt: TGTGCCAGCAGTGATCCCGGACAGGGGCTCTATGGCTACACCTTC
abundance: NA; j_gene: TRBJ1-2; d_gene: NA; v_gene: TRBV2; CDR3aa: CASSDGVRGYTF; CDR3nt: TGTGCCAGCAGTGACGGGGTACGTGGCTACACCTTC
abundance: NA; j_gene: TRBJ1-2; d_gene: NA; v_gene: TRBV6-5; CDR3aa: CASSYSGKGGYTF; CDR3nt: TGTGCCAGCAGTTATTCAGGGAAGGGCGGCTACACCTTC
abundance: NA; j_gene: TRBJ1-3; d_gene: NA; v_gene: TRBV3-1/TRBV3-2; CDR3aa: CASSPVTRGNTIYF; CDR3nt: TGTGCCAGCAGCCCCGTCACCCGGGGGAACACCATATATTTT
abundance: NA; j_gene: TRBJ1-5; d_gene: TRBD1; v_gene: TRBV19; CDR3aa: CASSIRTGGYGNQPQHF; CDR3nt: TGTGCCAGTAGTATCAGGACAGGGGGCTACGGCAATCAGCCCCAGCATTTT
abundance: NA; j_gene: TRBJ1-1; d_gene: NA; v_gene: TRBV5-4; CDR3aa: CASSILGGLNTEAFF; CDR3nt: TGTGCCAGCAGCATCCTGGGGGGACTGAACACTGAAGCTTTCTTT
abundance: NA; j_gene: TRBJ1-1; d_gene: TRBD1; v_gene: TRBV18; CDR3aa: CASSGQGNTEAFF; CDR3nt: TGTGCCAGCTCCGGACAGGGGAACACTGAAGCTTTCTTT
abundance: NA; j_gene: TRBJ1-1; d_gene: TRBD1; v_gene: TRBV7-2; CDR3aa: CASSLGQLIEAFF; CDR3nt: TGTGCCAGCAGCTTGGGACAGTTGATTGAAGCTTTCTTT
abundance: NA; j_gene: TRBJ1-3; d_gene: TRBD1; v_gene: TRBV18; CDR3aa: CASAAGTGGGNTIYF; CDR3nt: TGTGCCAGCGCCGCCGGGACAGGGGGTGGAAACACCATATATTTT
abundance: NA; j_gene: TRBJ1-2; d_gene: NA; v_gene: TRBV10-3; CDR3aa: CAISEDRFYGYTF; CDR3nt: TGTGCCATCAGTGAAGACAGATTTTATGGCTACACCTTC
abundance: NA; j_gene: TRBJ2-7; d_gene: NA; v_gene: TRBV29-1; CDR3aa: CSVRTFTYEQYF; CDR3nt: TGCAGCGTTAGGACATTTACCTACGAGCAGTACTTC
abundance: NA; j_gene: TRBJ2-3; d_gene: NA; v_gene: TRBV24-1; CDR3aa: CATSDPWGGASTDTQYF; CDR3nt: TGTGCCACCAGTGACCCCTGGGGGGGCGCTAGCACAGATACGCAGTATTTT
abundance: NA; j_gene: TRBJ1-5; d_gene: NA; v_gene: TRBV9; CDR3aa: CASSVENTISNQPQHF; CDR3nt: TGTGCCAGCAGCGTAGAGAACACAATTAGCAATCAGCCCCAGCATTTT
abundance: NA; j_gene: TRBJ1-2; d_gene: NA; v_gene: TRBV5-4; CDR3aa: CASRVAGGAIYGYTF; CDR3nt: TGTGCCAGCAGGGTTGCGGGGGGCGCCATCTATGGCTACACCTTC
abundance: NA; j_gene: TRBJ1-4; d_gene: NA; v_gene: TRBV6-5; CDR3aa: CATNRARNEKLFF; CDR3nt: TGTGCCACCAACAGGGCGCGTAATGAAAAACTGTTTTTT
abundance: NA; j_gene: TRBJ1-1; d_gene: TRBD1; v_gene: TRBV5-1; CDR3aa: CASSSRQGGGNTEAFF; CDR3nt: TGCGCCAGCAGCTCCCGACAGGGTGGAGGGAACACTGAAGCTTTCTTT
abundance: NA; j_gene: TRBJ2-7; d_gene: NA; v_gene: TRBV5-8; CDR3aa: CASSPYPSVPYEQYF; CDR3nt: TGTGCCAGCAGCCCCTACCCGTCGGTCCCCTACGAGCAGTACTTC
abundance: NA; j_gene: TRBJ1-2; d_gene: NA; v_gene: TRBV28; CDR3aa: CASNAGNYGYTF; CDR3nt: TGTGCCAGTAACGCGGGAAACTATGGCTACACCTTC
abundance: NA; j_gene: TRBJ2-7; d_gene: NA; v_gene: TRBV27; CDR3aa: CASSWGTSREQYF; CDR3nt: TGTGCCAGCAGTTGGGGGACATCGAGGGAGCAGTACTTC
abundance: NA; j_gene: TRBJ1-2; d_gene: NA; v_gene: TRBV6-5; CDR3aa: CATNGVLYGYTF; CDR3nt: TGTGCCACTAACGGGGTTCTTTATGGCTACACCTTC
abundance: NA; j_gene: TRBJ1-4; d_gene: TRBD1; v_gene: TRBV29-1; CDR3aa: CSVGTGGKLFF; CDR3nt: TGCAGCGTCGGGACAGGGGGAAAACTGTTTTTT
abundance: few; j_gene: TRBJ2-1; d_gene: NA; v_gene: TRBV7-3; CDR3aa: CASSPSSGDEQFF; CDR3nt: TGTGCCAGCAGTCCCTCCTCAGGCGATGAGCAGTTCTTC
abundance: NA; j_gene: TRBJ1-2; d_gene: NA; v_gene: TRBV3-1/TRBV3-2; CDR3aa: CASSQQGFRDYGYTF; CDR3nt: TGTGCCAGCAGCCAACAGGGGTTTAGAGACTATGGCTACACCTTC
abundance: NA; j_gene: TRBJ1-1; d_gene: TRBD1; v_gene: TRBV11-2; CDR3aa: CASSLDRGTEAFF; CDR3nt: TGTGCCAGCAGCTTGGACAGGGGGACTGAAGCTTTCTTT
abundance: NA; j_gene: TRBJ1-1; d_gene: TRBD1; v_gene: TRBV9; CDR3aa: CASSAYPPGGTEAFF; CDR3nt: TGTGCCAGCAGCGCCTATCCCCCAGGGGGCACTGAAGCTTTCTTT
abundance: NA; j_gene: TRBJ1-6; d_gene: TRBD1; v_gene: TRBV30; CDR3aa: CAWSIRDSYSSSYNSPLHF; CDR3nt: TGTGCCTGGAGTATTAGGGACAGCTATTCGAGCTCCTATAATTCACCCCTCCACTTT
abundance: few; j_gene: TRBJ1-1; d_gene: NA; v_gene: TRBV3-1/TRBV3-2; CDR3aa: CASSQIRGTEAFF; CDR3nt: TGTGCCAGCAGCCAAATCCGGGGGACGGAAGCTTTCTTT
abundance: NA; j_gene: TRBJ1-6; d_gene: TRBD1; v_gene: TRBV19; CDR3aa: CASKQGYNSPLHF; CDR3nt: TGTGCCAGCAAACAGGGGTATAATTCACCCCTCCACTTT
abundance: NA; j_gene: TRBJ2-1; d_gene: NA; v_gene: TRBV5-1; CDR3aa: CASSFLDNREQFF; CDR3nt: TGCGCCAGCAGCTTCCTGGACAATCGAGAGCAGTTCTTC
abundance: once; j_gene: TRBJ2-7; d_gene: NA; v_gene: TRBV7-2; CDR3aa: CASSLEGGAYEQYF; CDR3nt: TGTGCCAGCAGCTTAGAAGGGGGGGCCTACGAGCAGTACTTC
abundance: NA; j_gene: TRBJ2-1; d_gene: NA; v_gene: TRBV19; CDR3aa: CASSILASPYNEQFF; CDR3nt: TGTGCCAGTAGTATATTGGCTAGCCCCTACAATGAGCAGTTCTTC
abundance: NA; j_gene: TRBJ2-3; d_gene: TRBD2; v_gene: TRBV11-1; CDR3aa: CASSFGLARDTQYF; CDR3nt: TGTGCCAGCAGCTTCGGACTAGCGCGAGATACGCAGTATTTT
abundance: NA; j_gene: TRBJ2-3; d_gene: TRBD1; v_gene: TRBV6-6; CDR3aa: CASTEQRGPSDTQYF; CDR3nt: TGTGCCAGCACCGAGCAGAGGGGGCCTTCGGATACGCAGTATTTT
abundance: once; j_gene: TRBJ1-1; d_gene: NA; v_gene: TRBV11-2; CDR3aa: CASSLVRTPEAFF; CDR3nt: TGTGCCAGCAGCTTAGTTCGGACTCCAGAAGCTTTCTTT
abundance: NA; j_gene: TRBJ1-2; d_gene: NA; v_gene: TRBV4-2; CDR3aa: CASSQGFGGTSYTF; CDR3nt: TGTGCCAGCAGCCAAGGCTTTGGGGGGACGAGCTACACCTTC
abundance: NA; j_gene: TRBJ2-5; d_gene: TRBD2; v_gene: TRBV11-2; CDR3aa: CASSLGLAGGQETQYF; CDR3nt: TGTGCCAGCAGCCTCGGACTAGCGGGGGGTCAAGAGACCCAGTACTTC
abundance: NA; j_gene: TRBJ1-2; d_gene: NA; v_gene: TRBV7-2; CDR3aa: CASSLRRQPNGYTF; CDR3nt: TGTGCCAGCAGCTTAAGGCGGCAGCCCAATGGCTACACCTTC
abundance: NA; j_gene: TRBJ2-7; d_gene: NA; v_gene: TRBV4-1; CDR3aa: CASSQVQQASQYF; CDR3nt: TGCGCCAGCAGCCAAGTTCAACAGGCTTCGCAGTACTTC